The rows below give T cell receptor beta chains drawn from one sample of a study of shared clonotypes between healthy human individuals. Method: immunoSEQ multiplex PCR; TCRdb's copy keeps in-frame clones and lacks some. The data contain about 1,800,000 clones, approximately 94% of them singletons. The source material was naive CD8+ T cells sorted from blood. Every receptor here comes from a young man in good health. The CDR3 runs from the conserved cysteine through the conserved F or W. A D gene is named only where the DNA matches it firmly. Rows give clone size only sometimes, using once, few, many, or a class for an expanded clone.

TRBJ2-7 NA NA TRBV5-6 CASSYGVSYEQYF TGTGCCAGCAGCTACGGGGTCTCCTACGAGCAGTACTTC
TRBJ2-7 NA NA TRBV5-6 CASIDRDFRYEQYF TGTGCCAGCATCGACCGGGACTTTCGCTACGAGCAGTACTTC
TRBJ2-7 NA TRBD1 TRBV9 CASSASGTEYLNEQYF TGTGCCAGCAGCGCCTCCGGGACAGAGTATCTCAACGAGCAGTACTTC
TRBJ2-3 NA NA TRBV5-1 CASSLGWREADTQYF TGCGCCAGCAGCTTGGGATGGAGGGAGGCAGATACGCAGTATTTT
TRBJ2-5 NA NA TRBV7-6 CASSFYLGEETQYF TGTGCCAGCAGCTTTTACTTGGGGGAAGAGACCCAGTACTTC
TRBJ1-3 NA NA TRBV5-4 CASSFQGAGNTIYF TGTGCCAGCAGCTTTCAAGGGGCTGGAAACACCATATATTTT
TRBJ1-1 NA NA TRBV6-1 CASSDLATMGTEAFF TGTGCCAGCAGTGACCTAGCCACCATGGGGACTGAAGCTTTCTTT
TRBJ2-7 NA TRBD2 TRBV27 CASSSAGGTYEQYF TGTGCCAGCAGTTCGGCGGGAGGGACCTACGAGCAGTACTTC
TRBJ2-1 NA TRBD2 TRBV27 CASSPGLAGINEQFF TGTGCCAGCAGTCCGGGACTAGCGGGAATCAATGAGCAGTTCTTC
TRBJ2-1 NA NA TRBV2 CASSGQLYNEQFF TGTGCCAGCAGTGGACAGCTCTACAATGAGCAGTTCTTC
TRBJ2-7 once TRBD2 TRBV27 CASSFASGGYEQYF TGTGCCAGCAGTTTTGCTAGCGGGGGATACGAGCAGTACTTC
TRBJ2-5 NA NA TRBV13 CASSQGDNQETQYF TGTGCCAGCAGTCAGGGAGATAACCAAGAGACCCAGTACTTC
TRBJ2-7 NA TRBD2 TRBV5-1 CASSLEGRAGLAAYEQYF TGCGCCAGCAGCTTGGAGGGCAGAGCGGGACTAGCGGCCTACGAGCAGTACTTC
TRBJ2-5 NA NA TRBV7-9 CASLGDLKETQYF TGTGCCAGCCTCGGTGACCTCAAAGAGACCCAGTACTTC
TRBJ2-7 NA TRBD1 TRBV5-6 CASSTEGQVYEQYF TGTGCCAGCAGCACGGAGGGACAGGTCTACGAGCAGTACTTC
TRBJ1-6 NA TRBD1 TRBV14 CASSQGTGGSPLHF TGTGCCAGCAGCCAAGGGACAGGGGGTTCACCCCTCCACTTT
TRBJ1-3 once NA TRBV30 CAWSGTIGNTIYF TGTGCCTGGAGCGGGACGATAGGAAACACCATATATTTT
TRBJ2-7 NA TRBD2 TRBV5-1 CASSDPGLAVYEQYF TGCGCCAGCAGCGATCCGGGACTAGCGGTCTACGAGCAGTACTTC
TRBJ2-5 NA TRBD2 TRBV5-1 CASSPGTSGGYQETQYF TGCGCCAGCAGCCCTGGGACTAGCGGGGGATACCAAGAGACCCAGTACTTC
TRBJ2-1 NA NA TRBV28 CASSLSQGPYNEQFF TGTGCCAGCAGTTTATCCCAGGGGCCATACAATGAGCAGTTCTTC
TRBJ2-2 NA NA TRBV2 CASSEALSNRPSRELFF TGTGCCAGCAGTGAAGCGCTATCGAACAGGCCAAGTCGGGAGCTGTTTTTT
TRBJ1-2 NA TRBD1 TRBV13 CASSFDRAAYGYTF TGTGCCAGCAGCTTCGACAGGGCGGCCTATGGCTACACCTTC
TRBJ2-7 NA NA TRBV5-8 CASSLIQRASYEQYF TGTGCCAGCAGCTTGATCCAGCGGGCTTCCTACGAGCAGTACTTC